One and the same sample provided the 15 T cell receptor beta chains below, sequenced in a study of Ad26.COV2.S vaccination and SARS-CoV-2 variants. Data came from immunoSEQ multiplex PCR; TCRdb stores just in-frame clones and leaves some out. The data contain around 300,000 clones, around 89% of them singletons. The treatment is: over 15 received Ad26.COV2.S at low or high dose, single or two shots; about five received placebo; per-sample allocation not given. Sampling took place 63 days after the first vaccine or placebo injection. Sequencing was performed on peripheral blood, taken in a trial of Ad26.COV2.S vaccine versus placebo. These receptors originate from a person between 18 and 65 years old who received the Ad26.COV2.S COVID-19 vaccine or a placebo.

The chain couples TRBV5-1 to TRBJ2-2, with 7 bases matching TRBD2. V lost 3 bases, J lost 4 bases, and 6 bases stayed unmatched. CDR3 size: 15 residues. Germline V lookup: CDR1 SGHRS, CDR2 YFSETQ. The CDR3 nucleotides are TGCGCCAGCAGCTGGGCGGGAGAGGGCACCGGGGAGCTGTTTTTT. Translating gives CASSWAGEGTGELFF.

The chain couples TRBV5-6 to TRBJ1-1, with TRBD1 as a possible D gene (5 bases). CDR1 and CDR2 (germline): SGHDT, YYEEEE. The CDR3 has 13 amino acids. Trimming stripped 2 bases from V and 5 bases from J, with 10 bases between. As DNA, the CDR3 is TGTGCCAGCAGCTTTGGGGCAGGGACTGAAGCTTTCTTT. It is translated as CASSFGAGTEAFF.

V usage is TRBV7-3 and J usage is TRBJ2-2, with 11 bases identical to TRBD1. The CDR3 is 17 amino acids. Germline values: CDR1 SGHTA, CDR2 FQGTGA. After removal of 0 bases from V and 2 bases from J, the junction contained 2 bases not matched to a gene. The DNA of the CDR3 is TGTGCCAGCAGCTTAACGAGGACAGGGGGCAACACCGGGGAGCTGTTTTTT. As protein: CASSLTRTGGNTGELFF. Supplemented by reference TRBV7-3 and TRBJ2-2, the full variable domain reads GAGVSQTPSNKVTEKGKYVELRCDPISGHTALYWYRQSLGQGPEFLIYFQGTGAADDSGLPNDRFFAVRPEGSVSTLKIQRTERGDSAVYLCASSLTRTGGNTGELFFGEGSRLTVL.

The chain is built from TRBV18 and TRBJ2-2, with D unclear. V was shortened by 0 bases and J by 4 bases, with 6 bases between the two germline ends. Germline CDR1 is KGHSH and CDR2 is LQKENI. The CDR3 has 14 amino acids. This CDR3 is CASSPPGSTGELFF. For the CDR3, the DNA is TGTGCCAGCTCACCACCAGGATCCACCGGGGAGCTGTTTTTT.

This rearrangement joins TRBV4-1 to TRBJ2-2; D is ambiguous. V lost 4 bases and J 6 bases, leaving 15 bases between the germline ends. This CDR3 spans 15 amino acids. Germline CDR1 reads MGHRA; CDR2 reads YSYEKL. This CDR3 reads CASSPLMLKAGELFF. The DNA of the CDR3 is TGCGCCAGCAGCCCCCTTATGTTGAAGGCCGGGGAGCTGTTTTTT.

This chain joins TRBV4-1 and TRBJ1-2; 7 bases match TRBD1. Germline V gives CDR1 MGHRA, CDR2 YSYEKL. The CDR3 consists of 15 residues. The V and J ends lost 6 bases and 1 base, in that order; junction bases with no gene match: 8. This chain's CDR3 is CASRLQGLHNYGYTF. The DNA of the CDR3 is TGCGCCAGCAGACTACAGGGGCTTCATAACTATGGCTACACCTTC.

The V gene is TRBV4-3, the J gene TRBJ2-1; TRBD1 might be the D (6 bases). The germline gives CDR1 LGHNA, CDR2 YSLEER. The V gene lost 0 bases and the J gene lost 8 bases, with 11 bases spanning the gap. CDR3 length equals 14 residues. The CDR3 loop is CASSQDWDNYEQFF. In nucleotides, the CDR3 is TGCGCCAGCAGCCAAGATTGGGACAACTATGAGCAGTTCTTC.

V and J are TRBV18 and TRBJ1-6; 12 positions match TRBD1. CDR1 KGHSH and CDR2 LQKENI come from the germline V gene. CDR3 size: 19 residues. Trimming at V came to 3 bases and at J to 14 bases, leaving 20 bases not matched to a gene. Here the CDR3 reads CASSPGTGGPRASPLSLHF. The CDR3 region has the DNA TGTGCCAGCTCACCCGGGACAGGGGGCCCCCGGGCGAGTCCTCTATCCCTCCACTTT.

The rearrangement links TRBV23-1 to TRBJ1-1; no reliable D call. TRBV23-1 is noted as an ORF with a role that remains uncertain. This CDR3 has 14 amino acids. V lost 2 bases and J lost 1, with 8 bases in between. The CDR3 region has the DNA TGCGCCAGCAGTCAACCCGACAAGAACACTGAAGCTTTCTTT. Protein product: CASSQPDKNTEAFF.

The rearrangement joins TRBV19 to TRBJ1-2; TRBD1 matches at 9 bases. Germline-derived CDR1 and CDR2 are LNHDA and SQIVND (reference sequence). This CDR3 region has 13 residues. Germline trimming cut 10 bases from V and 4 bases from J; bases unmatched to any gene: 7. The CDR3 DNA sequence: TGTGCCACCCAGACAGGGGGTGGCTATGGCTACACCTTC. This encodes CATQTGGGYGYTF.

This clone was seen a few times. The chain uses TRBV7-2 and TRBJ2-7; D may match TRBD1 or TRBD2 (6 bases each). V lost 5 bases and J 1 base, leaving 15 bases between the germline ends. In germline, CDR1 is SGHTA, CDR2 FQGNSA. The CDR3 totals 15 residues. CDR3 nucleotides: TGTGCCAGCAGCGGGCCGGGGGCTGAATCCTACGAGCAGTACTTC. Translating gives CASSGPGAESYEQYF.

This rearrangement joins TRBV14 to TRBJ2-7, with TRBD1 identical over 11 bases. The CDR3 has 15 amino acids. Trimming cost V 4 bases and J 1 base; bases outside gene matches: 3. Germline V gives CDR1 SGHDN, CDR2 FVKESK. The CDR3 is CASSPGTGGSYEQYF. As DNA, the CDR3 is TGTGCCAGCAGCCCAGGGACAGGGGGTTCCTACGAGCAGTACTTC.

This clone was seen once. The chain combines TRBV7-2 with TRBJ2-5; 7 positions match TRBD1. In germline, CDR1 is SGHTA, CDR2 FQGNSA. V was pared by 4 bases and J by 4 bases, with 6 bases of the junction left unmatched. The CDR3 runs to 14 residues. The CDR3 here is CASSSAGGRETQYF. CDR3 nucleotide sequence: TGTGCCAGCAGCTCGGCAGGGGGTCGAGAGACCCAGTACTTC.

The chain joins TRBV7-2 to TRBJ2-3, with TRBD2 as a possible D gene (5 bases). Germline CDR1 reads SGHTA; CDR2 reads FQGNSA. Trimming pared 6 bases from V and 5 bases from J, leaving 18 bases between. The CDR3 spans 15 residues. The CDR3: CASRLAGGVGDTQYF. The DNA of the CDR3 is TGTGCCAGCAGGCTGGCGGGTGGGGTAGGAGATACGCAGTATTTT.

The CDR3, as DNA: TGTGCCAGCTCACCACCGGGGCAGGAGGGCTACACCTTC. This codes for CASSPPGQEGYTF. The chain recombines TRBV18 with TRBJ1-2, with D possibly TRBD1 on 5 matching bases. Trimming shortened V by 0 bases and J by 8 bases, and 10 bases separated the two germline ends. There are 13 residues in the CDR3. Germline assignment: CDR1 KGHSH and CDR2 LQKENI.